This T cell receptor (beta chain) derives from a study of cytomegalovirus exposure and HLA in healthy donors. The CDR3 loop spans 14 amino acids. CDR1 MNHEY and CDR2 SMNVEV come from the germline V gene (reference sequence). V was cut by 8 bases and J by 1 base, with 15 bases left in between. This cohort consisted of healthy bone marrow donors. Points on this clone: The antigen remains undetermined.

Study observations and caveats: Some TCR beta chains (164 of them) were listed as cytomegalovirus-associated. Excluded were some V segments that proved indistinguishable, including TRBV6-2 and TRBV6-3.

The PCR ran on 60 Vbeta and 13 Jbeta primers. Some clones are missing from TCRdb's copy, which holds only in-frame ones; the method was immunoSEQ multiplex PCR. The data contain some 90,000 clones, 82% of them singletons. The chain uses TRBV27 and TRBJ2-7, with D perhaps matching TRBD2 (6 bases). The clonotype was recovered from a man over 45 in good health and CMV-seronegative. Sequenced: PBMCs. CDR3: CASRKPGESYEQYF. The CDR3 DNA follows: TGTGCCAGCCGTAAACCGGGAGAATCCTACGAGCAGTACTTC.